Listed below are T cell receptor beta chains from one sample, sequenced in a study of PD-L1 blockade in urothelial cancer. The protocol was immunoSEQ multiplex PCR, while the TCRdb copy is restricted to in-frame clones and leaves out a portion. The data show about 42,000 clones, over 65% seen once. The source was PBMCs, collected around atezolizumab (anti-PD-L1) treatment. These receptors were taken from a man between 70 and 80 years old with urothelial cancer. CDR3s include the opening cysteine and the closing phenylalanine or tryptophan. The D gene is left open where the match is weak. Expanded clones are given a class, and other clones once, few, many or no size at all.

V	D	J	size	CDR3	DNA
TRBV30	NA	TRBJ1-1	few	CAWSVGQRTEAFF	TGTGCCTGGAGTGTAGGACAAAGGACTGAAGCTTTCTTT
TRBV19	TRBD1	TRBJ2-6	NA	CASTLTGADSGANVLTF	TGTGCCAGTACCCTGACAGGGGCGGACTCTGGGGCCAACGTCCTGACTTTC
TRBV7-7	NA	TRBJ2-7	NA	CASSLSRESYEQYF	TGTGCTAGCAGCCTGAGCAGGGAATCCTACGAGCAGTACTTC
TRBV18	NA	TRBJ2-1	few	CASSPSSLRNNEQFF	TGTGCCAGCTCACCAAGTAGTCTGAGAAACAATGAGCAGTTCTTC
TRBV28	NA	TRBJ1-4	NA	CASSPSPGEGEKLFF	TGTGCCAGCAGTCCCTCCCCAGGGGAGGGTGAAAAACTGTTTTTT
TRBV11-3	NA	TRBJ1-1	NA	CASSSPGREGYVNTEAFF	TGTGCCAGCAGCTCCCCCGGCAGGGAGGGTTATGTGAACACTGAAGCTTTCTTT
TRBV4-3	TRBD2	TRBJ2-2	once	CASSSSPSGRGTGELFF	TGCGCCAGCAGCTCCTCTCCTAGCGGGAGGGGCACCGGGGAGCTGTTTTTT
TRBV6-5	TRBD1	TRBJ1-2	NA	CASGGQGSGIDGYTF	TGTGCCAGCGGCGGACAGGGGTCGGGTATAGATGGCTACACCTTC
TRBV5-6	NA	TRBJ2-7	NA	CASSPLLEAEQYF	TGTGCCAGCAGCCCGCTACTGGAGGCCGAGCAGTACTTC
TRBV11-2	NA	TRBJ1-3	NA	CASSFGSGDGNTIYF	TGTGCCAGCAGCTTCGGTTCAGGGGATGGAAACACCATATATTTT
TRBV2	TRBD1	TRBJ1-4	NA	CASRFDRGTNEKLFF	TGTGCCAGCAGGTTTGACAGGGGAACTAATGAAAAACTGTTTTTT
TRBV28	TRBD2	TRBJ2-1	once	CASRPSGSSYNEQFF	TGTGCCAGCAGACCTAGCGGAAGCTCCTACAATGAGCAGTTCTTC
TRBV5-1	NA	TRBJ2-1	few	CASSLDSRVGAEQFF	TGCGCCAGCAGCTTGGATAGCAGGGTAGGGGCTGAGCAGTTCTTC
TRBV19	NA	TRBJ1-1	NA	CASSMGRGEATEAFF	TGTGCCAGTAGCATGGGGCGAGGGGAGGCCACTGAAGCTTTCTTT
TRBV4-1	TRBD1	TRBJ1-5	NA	CASSQDNLGQRQPQHF	TGCGCCAGCAGCCAAGATAATTTGGGACAGAGACAGCCCCAGCATTTT
TRBV10-3	TRBD2	TRBJ2-7	NA	CAISEGSGRAGYEQYF	TGTGCCATCAGTGAGGGGAGCGGGAGGGCCGGGTACGAGCAGTACTTC
TRBV7-9	NA	TRBJ2-2	NA	CASSLWVGTDLTGELFF	TGTGCCAGCAGCTTATGGGTCGGGACTGATTTAACCGGGGAGCTGTTTTTT
TRBV5-5	TRBD2	TRBJ2-7	NA	CASSGLAGGEQYF	TGTGCCAGCAGCGGTCTGGCGGGAGGTGAGCAGTACTTC
TRBV4-2	NA	TRBJ1-5	NA	CASSQLTRDIDSNQPQHF	TGTGCCAGCAGCCAGTTAACCCGGGACATCGATAGCAATCAGCCCCAGCATTTT
TRBV18	NA	TRBJ2-7	NA	CASSSAGDSSHEQYF	TGTGCCAGCTCATCCGCCGGGGACTCCTCTCACGAGCAGTACTTC
TRBV19	NA	TRBJ2-7	once	CASSIVSGYHEQYF	TGTGCCAGTAGTATAGTGTCAGGGTACCACGAGCAGTACTTC
TRBV27	TRBD2	TRBJ2-7	NA	CASSDLAGAPEQYF	TGTGCCAGCAGCGATCTAGCGGGAGCCCCCGAGCAGTACTTC
TRBV6-5	TRBD1	TRBJ1-2	NA	CASSFRQGAHGYTF	TGTGCCAGCAGTTTTCGACAGGGGGCGCACGGCTACACCTTC
TRBV28	NA	TRBJ1-2	NA	CASSSSLRGYGYTF	TGTGCCAGCAGTTCTAGTCTCAGGGGTTATGGCTACACCTTC
TRBV5-4	NA	TRBJ2-5	few	CASSPRSGETQYF	TGTGCCAGCAGCCCGCGATCAGGGGAGACCCAGTACTTC
TRBV6-1	NA	TRBJ1-5	NA	CASSGSSNQPQHF	TGTGCCAGCAGTGGTAGTAGCAATCAGCCCCAGCATTTT
TRBV6-5	TRBD2	TRBJ2-1	NA	CASGTSVYNEQFF	TGTGCCAGCGGGACTAGCGTTTACAATGAGCAGTTCTTC
TRBV4-1	TRBD2	TRBJ2-7	NA	CASSQVGGIGSYEQYF	TGCGCCAGCAGCCAAGTGGGGGGGATAGGGTCCTACGAGCAGTACTTC
TRBV7-2	TRBD1	TRBJ2-5	NA	CASSLWTGGEETQYF	TGTGCCAGCAGCTTATGGACAGGGGGCGAGGAGACCCAGTACTTC
TRBV7-3	TRBD2	TRBJ2-6	NA	CASSPGLAGEFSGANVLTF	TGTGCCAGCAGCCCGGGACTAGCGGGAGAATTTTCTGGGGCCAACGTCCTGACTTTC
TRBV19	NA	TRBJ2-7	NA	CASSIAGISYEQYF	TGTGCCAGTAGTATAGCCGGGATCTCCTACGAGCAGTACTTC
TRBV27	NA	TRBJ1-4	NA	CASSLQGREKLFF	TGTGCCAGCAGTTTACAGGGTAGAGAAAAACTGTTTTTT
TRBV29-1	TRBD2	TRBJ2-2	few	CSVEGLAATGGELFF	TGCAGCGTTGAAGGGCTAGCGGCGACGGGCGGGGAGCTGTTTTTT
TRBV4-2	TRBD2	TRBJ2-7	few	CASSPTGTSGKEQYF	TGTGCCAGCAGCCCCACCGGGACTAGCGGGAAAGAGCAGTACTTC
TRBV2	NA	TRBJ1-6	NA	CASSEATDYNSPLHF	TGTGCCAGCAGTGAAGCGACAGACTATAATTCACCCCTCCACTTT
TRBV10-3	NA	TRBJ1-4	NA	CAISEEGLGKEKLFF	TGTGCCATCAGTGAGGAGGGTCTGGGGAAGGAAAAACTGTTTTTT
TRBV2	NA	TRBJ1-5	once	CASSTEAGGNQPQHF	TGTGCCAGCAGTACCGAGGCGGGGGGCAATCAGCCCCAGCATTTT
TRBV11-3	NA	TRBJ2-7	NA	CASSLVTVPPYEQYF	TGTGCCAGCAGCTTAGTTACGGTTCCCCCCTACGAGCAGTACTTC
TRBV7-9	NA	TRBJ2-7	NA	CASSSNPDLGYF	TGTGCCAGCAGCTCTAACCCGGACTTGGGGTACTTC
TRBV5-1	NA	TRBJ1-1	NA	CASSFDTTISMNTEAFF	TGCGCCAGCAGCTTTGATACAACTATTTCAATGAACACTGAAGCTTTCTTT
TRBV4-2	NA	TRBJ2-2	few	CASSSRLGGIGELFF	TGTGCCAGCAGCTCCCGGTTGGGCGGGATCGGGGAGCTGTTTTTT
TRBV15	NA	TRBJ1-2	NA	CATSRDPVVYGYTF	TGTGCCACCAGCAGAGATCCGGTAGTCTATGGCTACACCTTC
TRBV5-6	TRBD1	TRBJ2-4	NA	CASSTGQGGNIQYF	TGTGCCAGCAGCACGGGACAGGGAGGAAACATTCAGTACTTC
TRBV28	TRBD2	TRBJ2-2	NA	CASSWTSVNTGELFF	TGTGCCAGCAGTTGGACTAGCGTTAACACCGGGGAGCTGTTTTTT
TRBV19	NA	TRBJ2-1	NA	CASSIAQGNEQFF	TGTGCCAGTAGTATAGCACAGGGCAATGAGCAGTTCTTC
TRBV15	NA	TRBJ1-5	NA	CATSRRDQPQHF	TGTGCCACCAGCAGACGGGATCAGCCCCAGCATTTT
TRBV7-8	NA	TRBJ1-2	NA	CASSFVNTGYGYTF	TGTGCCAGCAGCTTTGTCAACACGGGGTATGGCTACACCTTC
TRBV4-3	TRBD1	TRBJ2-7	NA	CASSQDWAGGSYEQYF	TGCGCCAGCAGCCAAGATTGGGCAGGGGGCTCCTACGAGCAGTACTTC
TRBV27	TRBD1	TRBJ1-5	few	CASSSIGQGQNQPQHF	TGTGCCAGCAGTTCCATTGGACAGGGTCAAAATCAGCCCCAGCATTTT
TRBV11-1	NA	TRBJ2-7	NA	CASSIITGYEQYF	TGTGCCAGCAGCATAATTACAGGCTACGAGCAGTACTTC
TRBV19	NA	TRBJ1-2	few	CASNPRRGDHYGYTF	TGTGCCAGTAATCCAAGGAGGGGCGACCACTATGGCTACACCTTC
TRBV28	TRBD2	TRBJ2-3	NA	CASSFGTIITDTQYF	TGTGCCAGCAGTTTTGGGACTATAATCACAGATACGCAGTATTTT
TRBV9	NA	TRBJ1-5	NA	CASSRDINQPQHF	TGTGCCAGCAGCCGGGACATCAATCAGCCCCAGCATTTT
TRBV27	NA	TRBJ2-1	NA	CASSDRQENYNEQFF	TGTGCCAGCAGTGACCGACAGGAGAATTACAATGAGCAGTTCTTC
TRBV18	TRBD1	TRBJ2-7	NA	CASSPRQGYEQYF	TGTGCCAGCTCACCACGACAGGGTTACGAGCAGTACTTC
TRBV5-1	NA	TRBJ2-3	NA	CASSLTGGGARDTQYF	TGCGCCAGCAGCTTGACCGGTGGAGGGGCCCGCGATACGCAGTATTTT
TRBV5-1	TRBD2	TRBJ2-1	once	CASSSSGTSGDKQFF	TGCGCCAGCAGCTCCTCCGGGACTAGCGGAGATAAGCAGTTCTTC